This TCR beta chain was sequenced for a study of identical twins (dated by TCRdb to the mid-2010s). At the level of the whole study: To test whether fetal clonotypes persist, the study used deep sequencing on TCR alpha and beta repertoires from monozygotic twins, unrelated adults of various ages, and cord blood. Replicate twin experiments were performed at different times using different library preparation protocols to rule out contamination.

Overall study outcomes, separate from this receptor: Because the same donors could not be followed over many years, conclusions were based on cross-sectional statistical analysis. Excess twin sharing in beta out-of-frame sequences was weaker because fewer shared sequences lowered the signal-to-noise ratio. Abundant cord blood beta clonotypes carried fewer insertions; young adult naive repertoires showed a weaker similar trend, while memory repertoires showed none. Zero-insertion analyses could be partly confounded by invariant T cells such as MAIT and iNKT, though diverse VJ usage argued against such confounding for most clonotypes. In monozygotic twins, out-of-frame TCR alpha sharing was systematically underestimated by recombination models, although the models agreed with sharing between unrelated individuals. Compared with coincidental sharing between unrelated individuals, out-of-frame TCR alpha sequences shared between twins showed an excess of sequences with low generation probability.

With regard to this clonotype: It has no known antigen specificity. Base qualities were left out, and no much larger clone turns up one base away.

The CDR3 goes from the cysteine to the phenylalanine over 15 residues. Of the read, only the CDR3 DNA is kept; its 45 bases are in frame from base 1. The germline V gene encodes CDR1 SGHRS and CDR2 YFSETQ. V loses 4 bases, J loses 3 bases, and the germline ends lie 13 bases apart. Only healthy Caucasian donors were included. Three pairs of female monozygotic twins, all aged roughly 18 to 30 years, made up the twin cohort. Using Miltenyi CD45RO+ enrichment and human naive T-cell isolation kits, memory (CD45RO+) and naive T cells were isolated from PBMC. Library preparation employed 5' RACE. Instrument on record: Illumina HiSeq 2000. A universal primer binding site was introduced by template switching, and a unique molecular identifier was present in the final cDNA, enabling accurate counting of TCR cDNA molecules. Specific primers in the conserved constant-segment region were used to synthesize first-strand cDNA for the TCR alpha and beta chains. To control for contamination, each cDNA library was double barcoded with a SMART-Mk sample barcode plus Illumina barcodes. Two successive PCR steps introduced TruSeq adapter sequences along with Illumina sample barcodes. TCR alpha and beta cDNA libraries were sequenced on the Illumina HiSeq platform with custom primers. Per the original workflow: Raw reads were processed with MiGEC to extract unique molecular identifiers, and MiXCR was used to determine CDR3 positions. Recombination models were inferred per individual with the repgenHMM and IGoR tools using an EM algorithm. Shared clonotypes were analyzed with the tcR package in R, and sharing was normalized by the product of cloneset sizes. Out-of-frame nonproductive sequences were analyzed to study raw recombination free of thymic and clonal selection effects. The public reads were quality trimmed at Q25 with fastp and then assembled into clones with MiXCR by TCRdb, keeping productive beta chains. Rows with a matching CDR3 protein are joined into one entry that keeps the most common DNA and genes. The V and J calls were not made by the authors but by TCRdb's processing. The sample table holds 210,000 or so distinct CDR3 sequences, of which around 8.1% were seen once. The ten most abundant clones make up more than 1.5% of the sample.

This sample was also put to use in a study of yellow fever vaccine responses in identical twins. In that second paper, the authors write: According to the authors, the vaccine-induced T cell response in identical twins seemed to be partly convergent and partly specific to each individual. In the study, vaccine-responding T cell clones were precisely tracked in identical twins.

Material: memory (CD45RO+) T cells sorted from blood. In the paper's terms, the cell subset or site label means: CD45RO+ enriched T cells. This receptor was obtained from a woman in her late teens or twenties in good health. In this chain, TRBV5-1 is recombined with TRBJ2-2; possibly the D gene is TRBD1, per 6 matching bases. The nucleotides are TGCGCCAGCAGCGATGGACAGTCATACACCGGGGAGCTGTTTTTT. Translation gives CASSDGQSYTGELFF.